This T cell receptor (beta chain) came from a study of T cells in Graves' hyperthyroidism and ophthalmopathy. General study findings and limits: Blood also held most thyroid clonotypes expanded beyond 0.001.

Together with thyroid ultrasound, orbital computed tomography, serum thyroxine and TRAb, clinical symptoms were used for diagnoses. This clonotype has a count of ten or more. Its antigen is undetermined. The CDR3 sequence is 13 residues long. V lost 2 bases and J lost 3, with 5 bases in between. RNA transcripts served as the template for amplifying TCR beta CDR3 regions. Using the HTBI primer set, a first-round RT-PCR was run on the TCR CDR3. TCRdb passed the multiplex PCR reads through MiXCR, listing each CDR3 protein once. The sample lists hundreds of thousands of distinct CDR3 sequences, more than 12% occurring once.

This clonotype was sampled from a woman aged 45-60 years with Graves' ophthalmopathy. The genes are TRBV12-3 or TRBV12-4 and TRBJ1-5; D is ambiguous. Sequencing input: blood. The CDR3 nucleotides are TGTGCCAGCAGTTTATCGTACAATCAGCCCCAGCATTTT. Its protein is CASSLSYNQPQHF.